The rows below give T cell receptor beta chains drawn from one sample of a study of OX40 agonist ivuxolimab in advanced cancers. Profiled with immunoSEQ multiplex PCR; TCRdb holds only in-frame clones, not every one. The sample contains around 79,000 clones, 85% of which appear only once. The material was CD4+ or CD8+ T cells sorted from blood, obtained in a trial of the OX40 agonist ivuxolimab. The source of these receptors is an adult with an advanced solid tumor such as melanoma, head and neck, liver or kidney cancer. The CDR3 runs from the conserved cysteine through the conserved F or W. Fields, in order: V gene, D gene, J gene, clone size, CDR3 protein, CDR3 DNA. D genes are given only for firm matches. Clone size is stated in some rows and not others, as once, few, many or a class when expanded.

v_gene: TRBV10-3; d_gene: TRBD1; j_gene: TRBJ2-1; abundance: .; CDR3aa: CAASGQTNNEQFF; CDR3nt: TGTGCCGCCTCGGGACAGACTAACAATGAGCAGTTCTTC
v_gene: TRBV7-3; d_gene: TRBD2; j_gene: TRBJ2-3; abundance: .; CDR3aa: CASSLTLSSGGIQDTQYF; CDR3nt: TGTGCCAGCAGCTTAACCCTCTCTAGCGGGGGTATTCAAGATACGCAGTATTTT
v_gene: TRBV5-1; d_gene: TRBD2; j_gene: TRBJ2-1; abundance: .; CDR3aa: CASSPGGGLSYNEQFF; CDR3nt: TGCGCCAGCAGCCCTGGCGGGGGGCTTTCCTACAATGAGCAGTTCTTC
v_gene: TRBV11-2; d_gene: .; j_gene: TRBJ1-2; abundance: .; CDR3aa: CASSLNASRKTYGYTF; CDR3nt: TGTGCCAGCAGCTTAAACGCAAGCAGAAAGACCTATGGCTACACCTTC
v_gene: TRBV7-2; d_gene: .; j_gene: TRBJ2-7; abundance: once; CDR3aa: CASSPSHSGRYEQYF; CDR3nt: TGTGCCAGCAGCCCCTCCCACTCAGGGCGGTACGAGCAGTACTTC
v_gene: TRBV5-1; d_gene: .; j_gene: TRBJ2-7; abundance: .; CDR3aa: CASSLSGRYEQYF; CDR3nt: TGCGCCAGCAGCTTGTCCGGCAGGTACGAGCAGTACTTC
v_gene: TRBV7-3; d_gene: TRBD1; j_gene: TRBJ2-7; abundance: once; CDR3aa: CASSSGQRNEQYF; CDR3nt: TGTGCCAGCAGCTCGGGACAGCGCAACGAGCAGTACTTC
v_gene: TRBV5-6; d_gene: .; j_gene: TRBJ2-5; abundance: .; CDR3aa: CASSVDRTQYF; CDR3nt: TGTGCCAGCAGCGTCGACCGGACCCAGTACTTC
v_gene: TRBV15; d_gene: .; j_gene: TRBJ1-2; abundance: .; CDR3aa: CATSRDRERYGYTF; CDR3nt: TGTGCCACCAGCAGAGACAGGGAGAGGTATGGCTACACCTTC
v_gene: TRBV13; d_gene: .; j_gene: TRBJ2-7; abundance: few; CDR3aa: CASSLGLGYYEQYF; CDR3nt: TGTGCCAGCAGCTTAGGCCTCGGATACTACGAGCAGTACTTC
v_gene: TRBV6-4; d_gene: .; j_gene: TRBJ1-1; abundance: .; CDR3aa: CASSPTWMNTEAFF; CDR3nt: TGTGCCAGCAGTCCTACATGGATGAACACTGAAGCTTTCTTT
v_gene: TRBV7-9; d_gene: .; j_gene: TRBJ1-2; abundance: few; CDR3aa: CASSPQEFGYTF; CDR3nt: TGTGCCAGCAGCCCACAGGAGTTCGGCTACACCTTC
v_gene: TRBV5-8; d_gene: TRBD1; j_gene: TRBJ2-5; abundance: .; CDR3aa: CASSSRDRGLETQYF; CDR3nt: TGTGCCAGCAGCTCAAGGGACAGGGGATTAGAGACCCAGTACTTC
v_gene: TRBV12-2; d_gene: .; j_gene: TRBJ2-3; abundance: .; CDR3aa: CASRSRSSGCTDTQYF; CDR3nt: TGTGCAAGTCGCTCCCGATCTAGCGGCTGCACAGATACGCAGTATTTT
v_gene: TRBV7-3; d_gene: TRBD1; j_gene: TRBJ1-1; abundance: once; CDR3aa: CASSTQGATEAFF; CDR3nt: TGTGCCAGCAGCACCCAGGGGGCCACTGAAGCTTTCTTT
v_gene: TRBV6-1; d_gene: .; j_gene: TRBJ2-5; abundance: .; CDR3aa: CASSEAQQTQYF; CDR3nt: TGTGCCAGCAGTGAAGCGCAACAGACCCAGTACTTC
v_gene: TRBV7-9; d_gene: TRBD1; j_gene: TRBJ1-6; abundance: .; CDR3aa: CASSSQGGGNSPLHF; CDR3nt: TGTGCCAGCAGCTCACAGGGGGGTGGTAATTCACCCCTCCACTTT
v_gene: TRBV6-4; d_gene: .; j_gene: TRBJ1-1; abundance: .; CDR3aa: CASSDSARGSSEAFF; CDR3nt: TGTGCCAGCAGTGACTCGGCCAGGGGAAGCTCTGAAGCTTTCTTT
v_gene: TRBV4-1; d_gene: TRBD1; j_gene: TRBJ1-2; abundance: .; CDR3aa: CASRPSGQAYGYTF; CDR3nt: TGCGCCAGCAGGCCGTCAGGACAGGCGTATGGCTACACCTTC
v_gene: TRBV18; d_gene: TRBD1; j_gene: TRBJ2-1; abundance: few; CDR3aa: CASQGDNEQFF; CDR3nt: TGTGCCAGCCAGGGGGACAATGAGCAGTTCTTC
v_gene: TRBV7-2; d_gene: .; j_gene: TRBJ2-7; abundance: .; CDR3aa: CASSSGIGEQYF; CDR3nt: TGTGCCAGCAGCTCTGGGATTGGCGAGCAGTACTTC
v_gene: TRBV7-9; d_gene: TRBD1; j_gene: TRBJ1-4; abundance: once; CDR3aa: CASSPKWGQGVTNEKLFF; CDR3nt: TGTGCCAGCAGCCCGAAATGGGGACAGGGAGTCACTAATGAAAAACTGTTTTTT
v_gene: TRBV4-3; d_gene: .; j_gene: TRBJ2-7; abundance: .; CDR3aa: CASSLRLSTSEQYF; CDR3nt: TGCGCCAGCAGCCTGCGCCTCTCCACGAGCGAGCAGTACTTC
v_gene: TRBV7-2; d_gene: .; j_gene: TRBJ2-1; abundance: .; CDR3aa: CASSLTGNNEQFF; CDR3nt: TGTGCCAGCAGCCTGACAGGTAACAATGAGCAGTTCTTC
v_gene: TRBV4-1; d_gene: TRBD1; j_gene: TRBJ1-5; abundance: .; CDR3aa: CASSPRDRDVQPQHF; CDR3nt: TGCGCCAGCAGTCCCAGGGACAGGGATGTTCAGCCCCAGCATTTT
v_gene: TRBV6-6; d_gene: .; j_gene: TRBJ1-5; abundance: .; CDR3aa: CASSAGSNQPQHF; CDR3nt: TGTGCCAGCAGCGCGGGGAGCAATCAGCCCCAGCATTTT
v_gene: TRBV14; d_gene: .; j_gene: TRBJ1-4; abundance: .; CDR3aa: CASSRGGNEKLFF; CDR3nt: TGTGCCAGCAGCCGAGGAGGGAATGAAAAACTGTTTTTT
v_gene: TRBV5-1; d_gene: TRBD1; j_gene: TRBJ2-1; abundance: .; CDR3aa: CASSRSTGNNEQFF; CDR3nt: TGCGCCAGCAGCCGGTCGACAGGGAACAATGAGCAGTTCTTC
v_gene: TRBV19; d_gene: .; j_gene: TRBJ1-4; abundance: .; CDR3aa: CASSKLLGVNEKLFF; CDR3nt: TGTGCCAGTAGTAAACTCCTCGGGGTGAATGAAAAACTGTTTTTT
v_gene: TRBV4-1; d_gene: .; j_gene: TRBJ2-7; abundance: .; CDR3aa: CASSQGLEQEVYEQYF; CDR3nt: TGCGCCAGCAGCCAAGGTCTCGAACAGGAGGTCTACGAGCAGTACTTC
v_gene: TRBV6-1; d_gene: .; j_gene: TRBJ1-3; abundance: .; CDR3aa: CASSDGGAGNTIYF; CDR3nt: TGTGCCAGCAGTGACGGAGGGGCTGGAAACACCATATATTTT
v_gene: TRBV2; d_gene: .; j_gene: TRBJ2-3; abundance: few; CDR3aa: CASRSGSTDTQYF; CDR3nt: TGTGCCAGCAGGTCGGGCTCCACAGATACGCAGTATTTT
v_gene: TRBV7-3; d_gene: .; j_gene: TRBJ1-1; abundance: .; CDR3aa: CASSSAEAGRWRETEAFF; CDR3nt: TGTGCCAGCAGCTCGGCGGAGGCAGGTCGATGGAGGGAGACTGAAGCTTTCTTT
v_gene: TRBV9; d_gene: TRBD1; j_gene: TRBJ2-5; abundance: few; CDR3aa: CASSARDRESQYF; CDR3nt: TGTGCCAGCAGCGCGCGGGACAGGGAGTCCCAGTACTTC
v_gene: TRBV6-5; d_gene: TRBD1; j_gene: TRBJ2-2; abundance: .; CDR3aa: CASSFDRVNGELFF; CDR3nt: TGTGCCAGCAGTTTCGACAGGGTGAACGGGGAGCTGTTTTTT
v_gene: TRBV6-6; d_gene: .; j_gene: TRBJ1-4; abundance: .; CDR3aa: CALKRGIKEKLFF; CDR3nt: TGTGCCCTGAAGCGGGGAATCAAAGAAAAACTGTTTTTT
v_gene: TRBV10-2; d_gene: .; j_gene: TRBJ2-7; abundance: .; CDR3aa: CASSGPTLGAYEQYF; CDR3nt: TGCGCCAGCAGTGGGCCCACCTTGGGTGCCTACGAGCAGTACTTC
v_gene: TRBV9; d_gene: .; j_gene: TRBJ1-4; abundance: .; CDR3aa: CASSVGGSEKLFF; CDR3nt: TGTGCCAGCAGCGTAGGCGGGAGTGAAAAACTGTTTTTT
v_gene: TRBV14; d_gene: TRBD1; j_gene: TRBJ1-1; abundance: .; CDR3aa: CASSQDDRGRAFF; CDR3nt: TGTGCCAGCAGCCAAGATGACAGGGGACGAGCTTTCTTT
v_gene: TRBV7-2; d_gene: .; j_gene: TRBJ2-5; abundance: .; CDR3aa: CASSLTPGQETQYF; CDR3nt: TGTGCCAGCAGCTTAACCCCAGGGCAAGAGACCCAGTACTTC
v_gene: TRBV7-9; d_gene: .; j_gene: TRBJ2-4; abundance: .; CDR3aa: CASSPTGTDIQYF; CDR3nt: TGTGCCAGCAGTCCTACAGGGACGGACATTCAGTACTTC
v_gene: TRBV10-3; d_gene: .; j_gene: TRBJ1-2; abundance: .; CDR3aa: CAISDPGTINYGYTF; CDR3nt: TGTGCCATCAGTGACCCAGGGACGATTAACTATGGCTACACCTTC
v_gene: TRBV5-1; d_gene: .; j_gene: TRBJ2-1; abundance: .; CDR3aa: CASSLAAPSRNEQFF; CDR3nt: TGCGCCAGCAGCTTGGCTGCCCCTAGCAGGAATGAGCAGTTCTTC
v_gene: TRBV12-5; d_gene: .; j_gene: TRBJ1-4; abundance: .; CDR3aa: CASGLGGPGEKLFF; CDR3nt: TGTGCTAGTGGCCTGGGGGGACCGGGCGAAAAACTGTTTTTT
v_gene: TRBV4-2; d_gene: TRBD2; j_gene: TRBJ2-3; abundance: once; CDR3aa: CASGAIAGSTDTQYF; CDR3nt: TGTGCCAGCGGGGCAATAGCGGGGAGCACAGATACGCAGTATTTT
v_gene: TRBV2; d_gene: .; j_gene: TRBJ2-7; abundance: .; CDR3aa: CASRQETYEQYF; CDR3nt: TGTGCCAGCAGACAGGAGACCTACGAGCAGTACTTC
v_gene: TRBV5-4; d_gene: TRBD1; j_gene: TRBJ2-1; abundance: .; CDR3aa: CASRGTDYNEQFF; CDR3nt: TGTGCCAGCAGGGGGACAGACTACAATGAGCAGTTCTTC
v_gene: TRBV7-2; d_gene: TRBD2; j_gene: TRBJ2-7; abundance: .; CDR3aa: CASSLGGGSTYEQYF; CDR3nt: TGTGCCAGCAGCCTCGGGGGGGGGTCTACCTACGAGCAGTACTTC
v_gene: TRBV18; d_gene: .; j_gene: TRBJ1-3; abundance: .; CDR3aa: CASSPYGDSGNTIYF; CDR3nt: TGTGCCAGCTCACCATATGGAGACTCTGGAAACACCATATATTTT
v_gene: TRBV10-3; d_gene: TRBD2; j_gene: TRBJ2-5; abundance: .; CDR3aa: CAISERALAGGSETQYF; CDR3nt: TGTGCCATCAGTGAGAGGGCCCTAGCGGGGGGCTCGGAGACCCAGTACTTC
v_gene: TRBV19; d_gene: .; j_gene: TRBJ2-3; abundance: .; CDR3aa: CASRTTRDDLGDTQYF; CDR3nt: TGTGCCAGTAGAACCACCCGGGACGACCTAGGGGATACGCAGTATTTT
v_gene: TRBV7-2; d_gene: .; j_gene: TRBJ2-3; abundance: .; CDR3aa: CASSLGVGTDTQYF; CDR3nt: TGTGCCAGCAGCTTAGGGGTGGGCACAGATACGCAGTATTTT
v_gene: TRBV6-5; d_gene: TRBD1; j_gene: TRBJ1-2; abundance: .; CDR3aa: CATRTGWYGYTF; CDR3nt: TGTGCCACAAGGACAGGGTGGTATGGCTACACCTTC
v_gene: TRBV2; d_gene: TRBD2; j_gene: TRBJ2-5; abundance: .; CDR3aa: CASRGLALTQYF; CDR3nt: TGTGCCAGCAGAGGACTAGCTTTGACCCAGTACTTC
v_gene: TRBV18; d_gene: TRBD1; j_gene: TRBJ1-1; abundance: .; CDR3aa: CASSPGGGRENTEAFF; CDR3nt: TGTGCCAGCTCACCGGGAGGGGGCCGTGAGAACACTGAAGCTTTCTTT
v_gene: TRBV27; d_gene: .; j_gene: TRBJ1-2; abundance: .; CDR3aa: CASRPSIGQYGYTF; CDR3nt: TGTGCCAGCAGGCCGTCGATCGGACAGTATGGCTACACCTTC
v_gene: TRBV18; d_gene: TRBD1; j_gene: TRBJ1-2; abundance: .; CDR3aa: CASSPERRGRDYGYTF; CDR3nt: TGTGCCAGCTCACCAGAAAGGAGGGGGCGCGACTATGGCTACACCTTC
v_gene: TRBV19; d_gene: TRBD1; j_gene: TRBJ1-1; abundance: .; CDR3aa: CASSMGQSNTEAFF; CDR3nt: TGTGCCAGTAGTATGGGACAGTCGAACACTGAAGCTTTCTTT
v_gene: TRBV11-2; d_gene: TRBD1; j_gene: TRBJ2-2; abundance: .; CDR3aa: CASSSRQGLSAGELFF; CDR3nt: TGTGCCAGCAGCTCAAGACAGGGCCTTAGCGCCGGGGAGCTGTTTTTT
v_gene: TRBV30; d_gene: TRBD1; j_gene: TRBJ1-2; abundance: .; CDR3aa: CAWSVDRGLGYTF; CDR3nt: TGTGCCTGGAGTGTCGACAGGGGATTGGGCTACACCTTC